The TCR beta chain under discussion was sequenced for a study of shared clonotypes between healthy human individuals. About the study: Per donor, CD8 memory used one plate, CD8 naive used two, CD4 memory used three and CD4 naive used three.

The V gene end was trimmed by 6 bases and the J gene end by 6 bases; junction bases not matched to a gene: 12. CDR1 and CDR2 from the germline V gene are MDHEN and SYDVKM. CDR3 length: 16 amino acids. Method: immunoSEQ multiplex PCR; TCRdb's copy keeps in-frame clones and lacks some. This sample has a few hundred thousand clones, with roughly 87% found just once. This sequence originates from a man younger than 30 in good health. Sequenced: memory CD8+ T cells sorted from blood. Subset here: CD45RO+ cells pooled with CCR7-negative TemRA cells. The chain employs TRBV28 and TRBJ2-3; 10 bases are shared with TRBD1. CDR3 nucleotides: TGTGCCAGCAGGGGCGCAGGGACAGGGGAAGGGGATACGCAGTATTTT. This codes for CASRGAGTGEGDTQYF.